The sequence of this T cell receptor (beta chain) was determined in a study of cytomegalovirus exposure and HLA in healthy donors. PCR primers comprised 60 Vbeta and 13 Jbeta primers. Profiled with immunoSEQ multiplex PCR; TCRdb holds only in-frame clones, not every one. This sample yields approximately 120,000 clones, of which about 78% are seen a single time; approximately 1.2% belongs to the top ten. Germline V gene sequence: CDR1 MNHEY, CDR2 SVGAGI. V was clipped by 3 bases and J by 2 bases, with 11 bases between them. CDR3 length: 16 residues. This chain joins TRBV6-5 and TRBJ2-6; the D is unclear. Material for sequencing was PBMCs. The source of this sequence is a female donor in good health and CMV-seronegative. CDR3 region: CASSYSRTAGANVLTF. The CDR3 region has the DNA TGTGCCAGCAGTTATAGTCGTACTGCTGGGGCCAACGTCCTGACTTTC.